Listed here are 15 T cell receptor beta chains from one sample, sequenced in a study of OX40 agonist ivuxolimab in advanced cancers. TCRdb keeps only in-frame clones here, not all; method: immunoSEQ multiplex PCR. The sample holds roughly 90,000 clones, approximately 90% seen once. Sequences were derived from CD4+ or CD8+ T cells sorted from blood, sampled in a trial of the OX40 agonist ivuxolimab. The receptors were gathered from an adult with an advanced solid tumor such as melanoma, head and neck, liver or kidney cancer.

This chain links TRBV6-6 with TRBJ2-1; D tentatively reads TRBD1 or TRBD2 (5 bases each). This CDR3 is built from 15 residues. The germline CDR1 and CDR2 sequences are MNHNY and SVGAGI (reference sequence). Trimming took off 6 bases at V and 0 bases at J, with 12 bases between the two ends. The CDR3 is CASSRGTSSYNEQFF. In DNA, the CDR3 is TGTGCCAGCAGCCGAGGGACGAGCTCCTACAATGAGCAGTTCTTC.

V and J are TRBV5-1 and TRBJ2-1; the match to TRBD2 covers 7 bases. With 0 bases clipped from V and 4 bases from J, the junction kept 7 bases outside the gene matches. Germline V gene sequence: CDR1 SGHRS, CDR2 YFSETQ. This CDR3 is built from 16 residues. CDR3 loop: CASSLAASGAYNEQFF. CDR3 DNA sequence: TGCGCCAGCAGCTTGGCGGCTAGCGGAGCTTACAATGAGCAGTTCTTC.

The V gene is TRBV10-3, the J gene TRBJ2-5; 9 nucleotides agree with TRBD1. Germline assignment: CDR1 ENHRY and CDR2 SYGVKD. The CDR3 totals 16 residues. V was pared by 3 bases and J by 0 bases, with 5 bases of the junction left unmatched. The CDR3 DNA follows: TGTGCCATCAGTGAAGGACAGGGGTTGTACCAAGAGACCCAGTACTTC. Amino acids: CAISEGQGLYQETQYF.

This clone has only a few counts. This chain uses TRBV19 with TRBJ2-2, with D uncertain. Trimming removed 3 bases at V and 4 bases at J, with 9 bases between. The CDR3 sequence is 14 residues long. Germline CDR1 reads LNHDA; CDR2 reads SQIVND (reference sequence). The DNA for the CDR3 is TGTGCCAGTAGTATCCGACATCTCACCGGGGAGCTGTTTTTT. As protein: CASSIRHLTGELFF.

The CDR3 DNA follows: TGCAGCGGCCAAAAACAGGGGAACACTGAAGCTTTCTTT. This encodes CSGQKQGNTEAFF. The V call is TRBV29-1, the J call TRBJ1-1; possible D gene TRBD1, 6 bases. Between the trimmed V and J ends, which lost 7 bases and 1 base, there was a span of 13 bases. Germline V lookup: CDR1 SQVTM, CDR2 ANQGSEA. This CDR3 has 13 residues. Based on the CDR3 plus reference TRBV29-1 and TRBJ1-1, the full variable domain is SAVISQKPSRDICQRGTSLTIQCQVDSQVTMMFWYRQQPGQSLTLIATANQGSEATYESGFVIDKFPISRPNLTFSTLTVSNMSPEDSSIYLCSGQKQGNTEAFFGQGTRLTVV.

V usage is TRBV6-4 and J usage is TRBJ2-3, with TRBD1 matching 9 bases. This CDR3 comprises 15 residues. Trimming at V came to 3 bases and at J to 0 bases, leaving 1 base not matched to a gene. Germline-derived CDR1 and CDR2 are MRHNA and SNTAGT. The CDR3 loop is CASSEQGASTDTQYF. CDR3 nucleotides: TGTGCCAGCAGTGAACAGGGGGCAAGCACAGATACGCAGTATTTT.

V gene TRBV4-3 combines with J gene TRBJ1-3, with TRBD1 as a possible D gene (6 bases). Germline CDR1 LGHNA, CDR2 YSLEER. The CDR3 sequence is 16 residues long. The V end was cut by 1 base, the J end by 2 bases, with 12 bases between. Here the CDR3 DNA reads TGCGCCAGCAGCCAAGTCACAGGGCAGACTGGAAACACCATATATTTT. Protein product: CASSQVTGQTGNTIYF.

This sequence joins TRBV5-1 and TRBJ1-4, with 8 bases that match TRBD1. The CDR3 is 16 residues long. V trimming: 1 base; J trimming: 5 bases; junction bases outside the gene matches: 7. CDR1 and CDR2 (germline): SGHRS, YFSETQ. The CDR3 region has the DNA TGCGCCAGCAGCTTGCGGCCGACAGGGGAGAATGAAAAACTGTTTTTT. Its protein product is CASSLRPTGENEKLFF.

The chain has TRBV19 and TRBJ2-5; 10 bases fit TRBD1. The V gene's germline CDR1 is LNHDA and CDR2 SQIVND (reference sequence). This CDR3 contains 15 residues. The trim removed 1 base at V and 5 bases at J, leaving 4 bases unmatched. The CDR3 loop is CASSIGQGARETQYF. Written as DNA, the CDR3 is TGTGCCAGTAGTATAGGACAGGGGGCAAGGGAGACCCAGTACTTC.

This clone was seen once. The chain has TRBV19 and TRBJ2-1; 8 bases fit TRBD1. Germline CDR1 reads LNHDA; CDR2 reads SQIVND (reference sequence). Germline trimming cut 3 bases from V and 2 bases from J; bases unmatched to any gene: 6. The CDR3 contains 16 residues. In nucleotides, the CDR3 is TGTGCCAGTAGTATCGGTCGGGACAGGCCCTACAATGAGCAGTTCTTC. This encodes CASSIGRDRPYNEQFF.

The J gene is TRBJ1-1, the V gene TRBV18; D call uncertain. Between the trimmed V and J ends, which lost 0 bases and 0 bases, there was a span of 2 bases. Per the germline V gene, CDR1 is KGHSH and CDR2 is LQKENI. This CDR3 spans 13 amino acids. The CDR3 protein is CASSPPLNTEAFF. The CDR3 DNA reads TGTGCCAGCTCACCACCGCTGAACACTGAAGCTTTCTTT.

The chain joins TRBV2 to TRBJ2-5; D is uncertain. Germline CDR1 and CDR2: SNHLY and FYNNEI. Trimming removed 7 bases from V and 0 bases from J, with 9 bases in between. The CDR3 spans 13 residues. Here the CDR3 reads CASNDGYQETQYF. The CDR3 DNA reads as TGTGCCAGCAATGACGGGTACCAAGAGACCCAGTACTTC.

This clone has just one count. The V and J genes are TRBV21-1 and TRBJ2-1. TRBV21-1 is deemed a pseudogene. This CDR3 has 13 amino acids. The CDR3, as DNA: TGTGCCAGCAGCCCACCCTCCTACAATGAGCAGTTCTTC. This gives the protein CASSPPSYNEQFF.

The chain has TRBV11-2 and TRBJ2-7, with 10 bases fitting TRBD2. The CDR3 is 15 residues long. The junction had 3 bases not matched to a gene; V was cut back by 2 bases and J by 2 bases. CDR1 SGHAT and CDR2 FQNNGV come from the germline V gene. CDR3 bases: TGTGCCAGCAGCTTACAAACTAGCGGGACCTACGAGCAGTACTTC. This gives the protein CASSLQTSGTYEQYF. Combining the CDR3 with reference TRBV11-2 and TRBJ2-7 gives the whole variable domain EAGVAQSPRYKIIEKRQSVAFWCNPISGHATLYWYQQILGQGPKLLIQFQNNGVVDDSQLPKDRFSAERLKGVDSTLKIQPAKLEDSAVYLCASSLQTSGTYEQYFGPGTRLTVT.

The V gene is TRBV4-3, the J gene TRBJ2-3, with 7 bases fitting TRBD1. Germline trimming cut 0 bases from V and 2 bases from J; bases unmatched to any gene: 5. CDR1 and CDR2 from the germline V gene are LGHNA and YSLEER. The CDR3 runs 16 residues. CDR3 DNA: TGCGCCAGCAGCCAAGAGACAGGGTACCTCACAGATACGCAGTATTTT. Translating it yields CASSQETGYLTDTQYF.